The 5 T cell receptor beta chains listed next were all sequenced from one sample in a study of regulatory T cells. The PCR used 52 TRBV and 13 TRBJ primers. Sequenced by immunoSEQ multiplex PCR; TCRdb stores in-frame clones only, minus some. Here the sample spans some 17,000 clones, more than 85% being singletons. The sample consisted of CD8+ T cells sorted from blood. Source of these receptors: a person in their late teens or twenties with CD3G deficiency.

The genes are TRBV6-1 and TRBJ1-2; unclear D gene. CDR1 is MNHNS and CDR2 is SASEGT in the germline V gene. The CDR3 has 15 residues. V lost 0 bases and J 3 bases, leaving 11 bases between the germline ends. The CDR3 spells CASSEAPYGDYGYTF. The CDR3 DNA reads as TGTGCCAGCAGTGAAGCGCCTTACGGAGACTATGGCTACACCTTC.

The V and J genes are TRBV7-9 and TRBJ2-5; no clear D gene. Germline CDR1 and CDR2: SEHNR and FQNEAQ (reference sequence). This CDR3 has 15 amino acids. V gave up 1 base and J gave up 2 bases, with 11 bases separating them. The CDR3 DNA is TGTGCCAGCAGCTTAGTTTTGGCAGGTCAAGAGACCCAGTACTTC. It codes for CASSLVLAGQETQYF.

The rearrangement uses TRBV9 and TRBJ2-7; a possible D gene is TRBD1 (5 bases). CDR3 size: 15 residues. Germline V lookup: CDR1 SGDLS, CDR2 YYNGEE. Deletions cut 4 bases from V and 2 bases from J, with 16 bases between. The CDR3 protein is CASSPEQEPTYEQYF. CDR3 nucleotides: TGTGCCAGCAGCCCCGAACAGGAGCCGACCTACGAGCAGTACTTC.

This clone was seen a handful of times. The CDR3 region has the DNA TGTGCCAGCAGCGGACAGTTACATGAGCAGTTCTTC. Protein: CASSGQLHEQFF. V is TRBV7-9 and J is TRBJ2-1; a weak D match, TRBD1 (6 bases). Germline lookup yields CDR1 SEHNR and CDR2 FQNEAQ (reference sequence). V lost 5 bases, J lost 8 bases, and 10 bases lay in between. The CDR3 spans 12 residues.

The chain uses TRBV19 and TRBJ2-3; 15 nucleotides match TRBD2. V lost 1 base to trimming and J lost 5 bases; unmatched junction nucleotides: 1. The V gene's germline CDR1 is LNHDA and CDR2 SQIVND (reference sequence). This CDR3 is 16 amino acids long. Here the CDR3 reads CASSIGGLAGGDTQYF. CDR3 nucleotides: TGTGCCAGTAGTATAGGGGGACTAGCGGGAGGAGATACGCAGTATTTT.